This passage covers 27 T cell receptor beta chains from one sample sequenced in a study of blood T cells in healthy people across ages. A sample-barcoded 5' primer and a J-beta primer mix were used in a second PCR of roughly 7 to 12 cycles. TCRdb reanalysed the 5' RACE reads using MiXCR and keeps one entry per CDR3 protein. This sample yields 1.5 million to 2 million distinct CDR3 sequences, of which about 31% are seen a single time; about 10% belongs to the top ten. The sequenced sample consisted of blood. The receptors shown here come from a young woman in good health.

V and J are TRBV18 and TRBJ2-6, with TRBD1 matching 9 bases. The V segment lost 8 bases and the J segment 1 base; nucleotides outside the gene matches: 9. The CDR3 is 17 residues long. The V gene's germline CDR1 is KGHSH and CDR2 LQKENI. The CDR3 region has the DNA TGTGCCAGCGCGAAAGGGACAGGGACGTCTGGGGCCAACGTCCTGACTTTC. Translating gives CASAKGTGTSGANVLTF.

The chain is built from TRBV6-6 and TRBJ2-5; no reliable D call. CDR3 length: 13 amino acids. V dropped 8 bases and J dropped 3 bases, with 13 bases sitting between them. CDR1 MNHNY and CDR2 SVGAGI come from the germline V gene (reference sequence). CDR3 region: CASAGHLEETQYF. The CDR3 nucleotides read TGTGCCAGCGCTGGGCACCTAGAAGAGACCCAGTACTTC.

V gene TRBV18 combines with J gene TRBJ2-7, with 7 bases identical to TRBD1. This CDR3 has 14 residues. Germline V gene sequence: CDR1 KGHSH, CDR2 LQKENI. Trimming at V came to 3 bases and at J to 3 bases, leaving 5 bases not matched to a gene. The CDR3 DNA sequence: TGTGCCAGCTCACCTGTGACAGGGAGCTACGAGCAGTACTTC. It translates to CASSPVTGSYEQYF.

The rearrangement links TRBV7-9 to TRBJ1-2; unclear D gene. CDR1 is SEHNR and CDR2 is FQNEAQ in the germline V gene (reference sequence). The CDR3 is 15 amino acids. V was clipped by 1 base and J by 4 bases, with 13 bases between them. The CDR3: CASSLGTGEGYGYTF. CDR3 coding DNA: TGTGCCAGCAGCTTAGGAACGGGCGAAGGCTATGGCTACACCTTC.

The count of this clonotype is one. The chain carries TRBV29-1 and TRBJ2-1; the match to TRBD2 covers 7 bases. This CDR3 comprises 14 residues. V was clipped by 2 bases and J by 1 base; unmatched bases: 2. Germline CDR1 reads SQVTM; CDR2 reads ANQGSEA. CDR3 sequence (DNA): TGCAGCGTTGAAAGGGAGGGATCCTACAATGAGCAGTTCTTC. This codes for CSVEREGSYNEQFF.

This clonotype has more than one count but fewer than ten. The chain couples TRBV20-1 to TRBJ2-5; D is ambiguous. Trimming left V 3 bases short and J 5 bases short, with 16 bases between. The germline V gene encodes CDR1 DFQATT and CDR2 SNEGSKA (reference sequence). The length of the CDR3 is 14 residues. Here the CDR3 reads CSASSDGLTETQYF. The CDR3 coding sequence is TGCAGTGCTAGCTCCGACGGCCTCACGGAGACCCAGTACTTC.

This clonotype turned up a few times. The genes are TRBV6-2 or TRBV6-3 and TRBJ2-1; 10 bases match TRBD2. The germline gives CDR1 MNHEY, CDR2 SVGEGT. The CDR3 runs to 15 residues. The V gene end was trimmed by 6 bases and the J gene end by 4 bases; junction bases not matched to a gene: 6. In DNA, the CDR3 is TGTGCCAGCAGGTTTAGCGGGGGGAAGTACAATGAGCAGTTCTTC. Its protein product is CASRFSGGKYNEQFF.

Regarding this clonotype: Just one base apart from a much larger clone, this may be a read error. The gene calls are TRBV9 and TRBJ2-3, with 8 nucleotides matching TRBD1. CDR3 length equals 17 residues. Per germline, CDR1 SGDLS and CDR2 YYNGEE. The CDR3 spells CANSPTSGTGERDTQYF. CDR3 sequence (DNA): TGTGCCAACAGCCCGACTTCCGGGACAGGCGAGAGAGATACGCAGTATTTT. Drawing the rest from reference TRBV9 and TRBJ2-3, the complete variable domain is DSGVTQTPKHLITATGQRVTLRCSPRSGDLSVYWYQQSLDQGLQFLIQYYNGEERAKGNILERFSAQQFPDLHSELNLSSLELGDSALYFCANSPTSGTGERDTQYFGPGTRLTVL.

This clonotype was detected ten times or more. This sequence joins TRBV7-2 and TRBJ2-5; TRBD1 aligns across 8 bases. V gave up 0 bases and J gave up 3 bases; unmatched junction bases: 3. This CDR3 contains 15 residues. Germline V lookup: CDR1 SGHTA, CDR2 FQGNSA. For the CDR3, the DNA is TGTGCCAGCAGCTTAGCTGGGACAGGCAAAGAGACCCAGTACTTC. Translated, it gives CASSLAGTGKETQYF.

In this sample, this clonotype turned up a few times. The chain has TRBV20-1 and TRBJ2-7, with a possible D match to TRBD2 (7 bases). The end of the DNA aligns better with TRBJ2-5, so the J call may be wrong. Germline V gene sequence: CDR1 DFQATT, CDR2 SNEGSKA (reference sequence). The CDR3 has 15 amino acids. The CDR3 reads CSANPPAGAGETQYF. The CDR3 DNA is TGCAGTGCTAACCCTCCCGCGGGGGCAGGAGAGACCCAGTACTTC.

This clonotype was detected a few times. This chain links TRBV5-1 with TRBJ2-3, with D uncertain. This CDR3 region has 15 residues. V was pared by 3 bases and J by 2 bases, with 13 bases between. Germline V CDR1 and CDR2: SGHRS, YFSETQ. The CDR3 bases are TGCGCCAGCAGCTGGTCGGACGCCTACACAGATACGCAGTATTTT. Translation gives CASSWSDAYTDTQYF.

The chain joins TRBV7-3 to TRBJ2-3, with TRBD2 identical over 8 bases. Germline values: CDR1 SGHTA, CDR2 FQGTGA. V trimming: 2 bases; J trimming: 0 bases; junction bases outside the gene matches: 10. The CDR3 is made up of 18 amino acids. The CDR3 region has the DNA TGTGCCAGCAGCTTATGGGGGACGGGGGGGCAGAGCACAGATACGCAGTATTTT. It encodes CASSLWGTGGQSTDTQYF.

This clonotype occurred a few times. The chain uses TRBV12-3 or TRBV12-4 and TRBJ1-1, with 10 bases matching TRBD1. CDR3 length equals 14 residues. V lost 6 bases and J lost 6; bases outside the gene matches: 7. The CDR3 DNA sequence: TGTGCCAGCAGCTTGGGGGACAGGGGTGCTGAAGCTTTCTTT. Its protein is CASSLGDRGAEAFF.

The chain recombines TRBV28 with TRBJ1-5, with no clear D. Germline V lookup: CDR1 MDHEN, CDR2 SYDVKM. This CDR3 comprises 14 residues. Deletions cut 2 bases from V and 7 bases from J, with 12 bases between. The CDR3 sequence: CASSLIAGNQPQHF. CDR3 in DNA: TGTGCCAGCAGTTTAATAGCGGGGAACCAGCCCCAGCATTTT.

This clonotype was recorded a few times. The V call is TRBV10-3, the J call TRBJ2-1; the match to TRBD2 covers 12 bases. The CDR3 loop spans 15 amino acids. The trim removed 3 bases at V and 7 bases at J, leaving 4 bases unmatched. The germline CDR1 and CDR2 sequences are ENHRY and SYGVKD. DNA for the CDR3: TGTGCCATCAGTGAAAAGCTAGCGGGGGGGAATGAGCAGTTCTTC. Encoded protein: CAISEKLAGGNEQFF.

This chain uses TRBV29-1 with TRBJ2-2; TRBD2 matches at 16 bases. Germline trimming cut 4 bases from V and 0 bases from J; bases unmatched to any gene: 2. This CDR3 region has 17 residues. The germline gives CDR1 SQVTM, CDR2 ANQGSEA. The CDR3 spells CSVAGTSGGANTGELFF. DNA of the CDR3: TGCAGCGTTGCCGGGACTAGCGGGGGGGCGAACACCGGGGAGCTGTTTTTT.

This clonotype was counted only a few times. The chain couples TRBV7-2 to TRBJ2-7; 11 bases are shared with TRBD1. Trimming cost V 5 bases and J 3 bases; bases outside gene matches: 6. This CDR3 comprises 15 residues. Germline lookup yields CDR1 SGHTA and CDR2 FQGNSA. DNA of the CDR3: TGTGCCAGCAGCAACGGGACAGGGGGAATCTACGAGCAGTACTTC. It yields the protein CASSNGTGGIYEQYF. The variable domain in full, with the rest retrieved from reference TRBV7-2 and TRBJ2-7, is GAGVSQSPSNKVTEKGKDVELRCDPISGHTALYWYRQSLGQGLEFLIYFQGNSAPDKSGLPSDRFSAERTGGSVSTLTIQRTQQEDSAVYLCASSNGTGGIYEQYFGPGTRLTVT.

In this sample, this clonotype turned up a few times. This rearrangement joins TRBV7-9 to TRBJ2-1; 13 bases match TRBD2. V shed 5 bases, J shed 4 bases, and the junction held 8 bases outside the gene matches. CDR3 length equals 17 residues. Germline-derived CDR1 and CDR2 are SEHNR and FQNEAQ (reference sequence). CDR3 sequence (DNA): TGTGCCAGCAGCGCCAGACTAGCGGGAGGCCAATACAATGAGCAGTTCTTC. Its translation: CASSARLAGGQYNEQFF.

The chain recombines TRBV18 with TRBJ2-5; the D is unclear. V was pared by 2 bases and J by 2 bases, with 12 bases between. Germline V gene lookup returns CDR1 KGHSH and CDR2 LQKENI. The CDR3 extends over 15 amino acids. The CDR3: CASSPRSTRQETQYF. The CDR3 region has the DNA TGTGCCAGCTCACCAAGGTCGACAAGACAAGAGACCCAGTACTTC.

The chain joins TRBV28 to TRBJ2-1; 9 positions match TRBD1. The CDR3 sequence is 17 residues long. The V segment lost 6 bases and the J segment 0 bases; nucleotides outside the gene matches: 9. In germline, CDR1 is MDHEN, CDR2 SYDVKM. CDR3 region: CASSLDRGPSSYNEQFF. The CDR3 nucleotides read TGTGCCAGCAGCCTGGACAGGGGCCCAAGCTCCTACAATGAGCAGTTCTTC.

The chain uses TRBV20-1 and TRBJ1-6; TRBD1 is a possible D gene (5 bases). Germline loops: CDR1 DFQATT, CDR2 SNEGSKA (reference sequence). The V end was cut by 0 bases, the J end by 6 bases, with 12 bases between. The CDR3 has 15 amino acids. CDR3 sequence: CSARDQTRANSPLHF. The CDR3 bases are TGCAGTGCTAGAGACCAGACCAGGGCTAATTCACCCCTCCACTTT.

This clonotype was observed a single time. The chain carries TRBV9 and TRBJ2-2, with 11 positions matching TRBD2. The CDR3 runs to 17 residues. V lost 3 bases and J lost 4; bases outside the gene matches: 8. Germline V CDR1 and CDR2: SGDLS, YYNGEE. The CDR3, as DNA: TGTGCCAGCAGCGGATTAGCGGGAGGGCCGGGCACCGGGGAGCTGTTTTTT. Protein: CASSGLAGGPGTGELFF.

This chain joins TRBV20-1 and TRBJ2-2; a possible D gene is TRBD2 (5 bases). Germline lookup yields CDR1 DFQATT and CDR2 SNEGSKA (reference sequence). CDR3 size: 15 residues. V was pared by 3 bases and J by 0 bases, with 11 bases between. This CDR3 is CSASVREANTGELFF. CDR3 coding DNA: TGCAGTGCTAGTGTCCGGGAAGCGAACACCGGGGAGCTGTTTTTT.

This clonotype showed up just a few times. The V and J genes are TRBV28 and TRBJ2-1, with D possibly called TRBD1 or TRBD2 (6 bases each). Trimming removed 5 bases at V and 8 bases at J, with 22 bases between. This CDR3 contains 16 residues. Germline CDR1 MDHEN, CDR2 SYDVKM. Written as DNA, the CDR3 is TGTGCCAGCAGTCCAACAGGGACTTCAGTTCCGGATGAGCAGTTCTTC. This encodes CASSPTGTSVPDEQFF.

Concerning this clonotype itself: A much larger clone is a single base away; this may be a read error. The chain joins TRBV25-1 to TRBJ2-7; D may be TRBD1 (6 bases). Germline V gene lookup returns CDR1 MGHDK and CDR2 SYGVNS. This CDR3 spans 12 amino acids. Trimming took 6 bases from V and 7 from J, leaving 13 bases between them. Here the CDR3 DNA reads TGTGCCAGCAGCGTAACAGGGTGGGAGCAGTACTTC. It is translated as CASSVTGWEQYF.

The V gene is TRBV7-9, the J gene TRBJ2-1; D gene ambiguous. Germline V gene data show CDR1 as SEHNR and CDR2 as FQNEAQ (reference sequence). The ends were cut back, 2 bases at V and 7 bases at J, with 15 bases in the middle. The CDR3 is made up of 15 amino acids. In nucleotides, the CDR3 is TGTGCCAGCAGCTTATACGAGCGTTCACTGAATGAGCAGTTCTTC. Protein: CASSLYERSLNEQFF.

This clonotype was observed a handful of times. J is TRBJ1-5 and V is TRBV15; possibly TRBD1 for D (6 bases). The germline V gene has CDR1 LNHNV and CDR2 YYDKDF (reference sequence). The germline V and J ends were trimmed by 8 bases and 8 bases, with 13 bases remaining between them. This CDR3 comprises 12 residues. CDR3 bases: TGTGCCACCGGAGGGGGAAAGGAGCCCCAGCATTTT. As protein: CATGGGKEPQHF. Variable domain in full (rest from reference TRBV15 and TRBJ1-5): DAMVIQNPRYQVTQFGKPVTLSCSQTLNHNVMYWYQQKSSQAPKLLFHYYDKDFNNEADTPDNFQSRRPNTSFCFLDIRSPGLGDTAMYLCATGGGKEPQHFGDGTRLSIL.